Shown below are 22 T cell receptor beta chains from a single sample sequenced in a study of cytomegalovirus exposure and HLA in healthy donors. Amplification used 60 Vbeta primers and 13 Jbeta primers. Assay used: immunoSEQ multiplex PCR; TCRdb lists only in-frame clones, some missing. The table lists over 75,000 clones, roughly 86% of them singletons, with roughly 5.3% in the top ten. Sequenced sample: PBMCs. All receptors derive from a young woman in good health and CMV-seropositive.

Written as DNA, the CDR3 is TGTGCCAGCAGCCAGACTAGAGTCTACACCGGGGAGCTGTTTTTT. It yields the protein CASSQTRVYTGELFF. The rearrangement joins TRBV7-9 to TRBJ2-2; weak D call: TRBD2 (6 bases). With 5 bases removed from V and 3 bases from J, the gap between germline ends came to 13 bases. The CDR3 spans 15 residues. Germline CDR1 SEHNR, CDR2 FQNEAQ (reference sequence). The full variable domain, with the rest looked up from reference TRBV7-9 and TRBJ2-2, is DTGVSQNPRHKITKRGQNVTFRCDPISEHNRLYWYRQTLGQGPEFLTYFQNEAQLEKSRLLSDRFSAERPKGSFSTLEIQRTEQGDSAMYLCASSQTRVYTGELFFGEGSRLTVL.

The rearrangement links TRBV5-8 to TRBJ1-1; tentatively, D is TRBD1 (5 bases). V was trimmed by 1 base and J by 4 bases, leaving 17 bases between them. In germline, CDR1 is SGHTS, CDR2 YDEGEE. CDR3 length: 16 amino acids. The CDR3 sequence: CASSLRLGRAGTEAFF. In DNA form, the CDR3 reads TGTGCCAGCAGCTTGAGGTTGGGCAGGGCTGGCACTGAAGCTTTCTTT.

The chain carries TRBV4-2 and TRBJ2-7; 10 positions match TRBD1. Germline CDR1 and CDR2: LGHNA and YNFKEQ. This CDR3 has 17 amino acids. Trimming removed 2 bases from V and 4 bases from J; junction bases left unmatched: 11. CDR3 loop: CASSQPGQGIRVYEQYF. The CDR3 DNA sequence: TGTGCCAGCAGCCAACCGGGACAGGGGATACGTGTGTACGAGCAGTACTTC.

V is TRBV28 and J is TRBJ2-5; D might be TRBD2 (5 bases). The germline CDR1 and CDR2 sequences are MDHEN and SYDVKM. With 7 bases removed from V and 5 bases from J, the gap between germline ends came to 17 bases. CDR3 length: 14 residues. CDR3 in DNA: TGTGCCAGCAACCCAAACAGAGGGCGGGAGACCCAGTACTTC. It codes for CASNPNRGRETQYF.

The genes are TRBV29-1 and TRBJ2-1; 7 nucleotides match TRBD2. V shed 7 bases, J shed 3 bases, and the junction held 6 bases outside the gene matches. CDR3 size: 13 residues. Germline CDR1 reads SQVTM; CDR2 reads ANQGSEA. CDR3 sequence: CSGGASGYNEQFF. CDR3 DNA sequence: TGCAGCGGCGGGGCTAGCGGCTACAATGAGCAGTTCTTC.

The V and J genes are TRBV6-5 and TRBJ2-1, with 7 nucleotides matching TRBD1. Germline V gives CDR1 MNHEY, CDR2 SVGAGI. The ends lost 8 bases at V and 7 bases at J; junction bases unmatched: 14. This CDR3 has 15 amino acids. The DNA of the CDR3 is TGTGCCAGCCGTCGACAGGGACAAGCCTCGAATGAGCAGTTCTTC. This sequence encodes CASRRQGQASNEQFF.

The J gene is TRBJ1-1, the V gene TRBV7-9, with 7 nucleotides matching TRBD1. Germline assignment: CDR1 SEHNR and CDR2 FQNEAQ (reference sequence). Trimming took 5 bases from V and 10 from J; bases not matched to a gene: 7. The CDR3 is made up of 12 amino acids. The CDR3 coding sequence is TGTGCCAGCAGCCTCGGGACAGTTGGAGCTTTCTTT. Translation: CASSLGTVGAFF. Supplemented by reference TRBV7-9 and TRBJ1-1, the full variable domain reads DTGVSQNPRHKITKRGQNVTFRCDPISEHNRLYWYRQTLGQGPEFLTYFQNEAQLEKSRLLSDRFSAERPKGSFSTLEIQRTEQGDSAMYLCASSLGTVGAFFGQGTRLTVV.

This rearrangement joins TRBV28 to TRBJ2-5, with TRBD2 matching 8 bases. CDR1 is MDHEN and CDR2 is SYDVKM in the germline V gene. Trimming took 5 bases from V and 5 from J; bases not matched to a gene: 10. The CDR3 is made up of 15 amino acids. CDR3 residues: CASSVGTRASETQYF. CDR3 nucleotide sequence: TGTGCCAGCAGTGTAGGGACTAGAGCATCGGAGACCCAGTACTTC.

The chain links TRBV7-9 to TRBJ2-1, with 9 bases lining up with TRBD2. Germline trimming cut 5 bases from V and 7 bases from J; bases unmatched to any gene: 9. The CDR3 loop spans 15 amino acids. From germline, CDR1 is SEHNR and CDR2 FQNEAQ (reference sequence). The CDR3 reads CASSAAGGPMNEQFF. CDR3 DNA: TGTGCCAGCAGCGCCGCGGGGGGGCCCATGAATGAGCAGTTCTTC.

The chain recombines TRBV2 with TRBJ1-2, with D perhaps TRBD1 (6 bases). V was trimmed by 6 bases and J by 10 bases, leaving 33 bases between them. Germline CDR1 reads SNHLY; CDR2 reads FYNNEI. The length of the CDR3 is 18 residues. CDR3 sequence (DNA): TGTGCCAGCAGGGGGTCGGGGGGCTGGTCTGGGTTCGAGAGTCACTACACCTTC. Amino acids: CASRGSGGWSGFESHYTF.

The chain employs TRBV9 and TRBJ2-3; the match to TRBD1 covers 8 bases. The CDR3 has 15 amino acids. V was clipped by 3 bases and J by 2 bases; unmatched bases: 5. Per the germline V gene, CDR1 is SGDLS and CDR2 is YYNGEE. CDR3 sequence reads: CASSAQGAPTDTQYF. CDR3 DNA sequence: TGTGCCAGCAGCGCCCAGGGGGCGCCCACAGATACGCAGTATTTT.

The chain uses TRBV28 and TRBJ2-7, with a weak D call TRBD1 (5 bases). The V end lost 7 bases, the J end lost 7 bases, and 17 bases lay between the germline ends. CDR1 is MDHEN, CDR2 SYDVKM, per germline. This CDR3 has 13 residues. CDR3 residues: CASIPQARREQYF. The CDR3 region has the DNA TGTGCCAGCATTCCACAGGCCCGGCGGGAGCAGTACTTC.

This chain connects TRBV5-5 to TRBJ1-4; tentative D call: TRBD1 (5 bases). The ends were cut back, 0 bases at V and 8 bases at J, with 17 bases in the middle. CDR1 is SGHKS and CDR2 is YYEKEE in the germline V gene (reference sequence). This CDR3 region has 16 residues. CDR3: CASSLEFWDWREKLFF. In nucleotides, the CDR3 is TGTGCCAGCAGCTTGGAGTTCTGGGACTGGCGGGAAAAACTGTTTTTT.

The chain is built from TRBV19 and TRBJ2-7; 8 bases match TRBD2. The V and J ends lost 5 bases and 4 bases, in that order; junction bases with no gene match: 4. CDR1 is LNHDA, CDR2 SQIVND, per germline (reference sequence). The CDR3 is made up of 13 amino acids. CDR3 loop: CASSYGRGYEQYF. The CDR3 DNA reads as TGTGCCAGTAGTTACGGGAGGGGGTACGAGCAGTACTTC.

V and J are TRBV4-1 and TRBJ2-7, with D maybe TRBD1 (7 bases). V was trimmed by 2 bases and J by 2 bases, leaving 25 bases between them. The germline V gene encodes CDR1 MGHRA and CDR2 YSYEKL. The CDR3 has 19 residues. The CDR3 reads CASSQQTQANRGGAYEQYF. CDR3 nucleotide sequence: TGCGCCAGCAGCCAACAAACTCAGGCAAACAGGGGAGGAGCCTACGAGCAGTACTTC.

The V and J genes are TRBV7-9 and TRBJ1-1; 8 bases line up with TRBD1. The CDR3 runs 15 residues. V lost 2 bases and J lost 4; bases outside the gene matches: 6. Per the germline V gene, CDR1 is SEHNR and CDR2 is FQNEAQ (reference sequence). For the CDR3, the DNA is TGTGCCAGCAGCTTACCCCAGGGGGCTGGCACTGAAGCTTTCTTT. Translation: CASSLPQGAGTEAFF.

The V gene is TRBV5-3, the J gene TRBJ2-1, with no clear D. TRBV5-3 is sorted into the ORF group, with uncertain function. Trimming took 0 bases from V and 4 from J, leaving 8 bases between them. The CDR3 extends over 14 amino acids. For the CDR3, the DNA is TGTGCCAGAAGCTTGGGGGCTGGTTACAATGAGCAGTTCTTC. Amino acids: CARSLGAGYNEQFF.

The chain joins TRBV7-2 to TRBJ2-5; a possible D gene is TRBD2 (6 bases). The CDR3 totals 13 residues. Per germline, CDR1 SGHTA and CDR2 FQGNSA. Trimming removed 4 bases at V and 5 bases at J, with 11 bases between. The CDR3 DNA sequence: TGTGCCAGCAGCTCCTTCCGGGGGGAGACCCAGTACTTC. Its protein is CASSSFRGETQYF.

The J gene is TRBJ2-3, the V gene TRBV4-1; TRBD2 is a possible D gene (6 bases). V was pared by 0 bases and J by 8 bases, with 18 bases between. Germline V CDR1 and CDR2: MGHRA, YSYEKL. The CDR3 extends over 16 amino acids. In DNA, the CDR3 is TGCGCCAGCAGCCAAGACCGGGCGGGAAGTTACGGTACGCAGTATTTT. Residues: CASSQDRAGSYGTQYF.

V gene TRBV5-1 combines with J gene TRBJ2-5; TRBD1 matches 8 bases. CDR3 length: 16 residues. The J segment lost 5 bases and the V segment lost 3 bases, leaving 12 bases of the junction unmatched. Germline CDR1 reads SGHRS; CDR2 reads YFSETQ. Here the CDR3 DNA reads TGCGCCAGCAGCTGGGACCTGGACAGGGCGGAGGAGACCCAGTACTTC. As protein: CASSWDLDRAEETQYF. Supplemented by reference TRBV5-1 and TRBJ2-5, the full variable domain reads KAGVTQTPRYLIKTRGQQVTLSCSPISGHRSVSWYQQTPGQGLQFLFEYFSETQRNKGNFPGRFSGRQFSNSRSEMNVSTLELGDSALYLCASSWDLDRAEETQYFGPGTRLLVL.

The chain employs TRBV18 and TRBJ1-1; D not resolved. V lost 2 bases and J lost 0, with 16 bases in between. The CDR3 length is 17 residues. Germline CDR1 KGHSH, CDR2 LQKENI. In nucleotides, the CDR3 is TGTGCCAGCTCACCAGCTAGGACTCAAAGGATGAACACTGAAGCTTTCTTT. Translation: CASSPARTQRMNTEAFF.

This clone showed up just once. The genes are TRBV7-3 and TRBJ2-3; TRBD2 is a possible D gene (6 bases). Germline CDR1 is SGHTA and CDR2 is FQGTGA. The CDR3 has 16 residues. V was trimmed by 2 bases and J by 0 bases, leaving 12 bases between them. CDR3 sequence reads: CASSLGAGPSTDTQYF. In DNA form, the CDR3 reads TGTGCCAGCAGCTTAGGGGCGGGGCCTAGCACAGATACGCAGTATTTT. The variable domain in full, with the rest retrieved from reference TRBV7-3 and TRBJ2-3, is GAGVSQTPSNKVTEKGKYVELRCDPISGHTALYWYRQSLGQGPEFLIYFQGTGAADDSGLPNDRFFAVRPEGSVSTLKIQRTERGDSAVYLCASSLGAGPSTDTQYFGPGTRLTVL.